This T cell receptor beta chain appears in the sequencing data of a study of blood T cell repertoires in COVID-19. Measured with immunoSEQ multiplex PCR; TCRdb has only the in-frame clones, and not every one. Here the sample spans roughly 57,000 clones, about 87% being singletons. Looked up from germline, CDR1 is LNHNV and CDR2 is YYDKDF (reference sequence). The CDR3 runs to 15 residues. V was pared by 3 bases and J by 0 bases, with 12 bases between. This receptor was obtained from a woman aged 55-69 years with COVID-19, enrolled during active disease. The sequencing sample was made of peripheral blood. The chain is built from TRBV15 and TRBJ2-7; the D is unclear. For the CDR3, the DNA is TGTGCCACCAGCAGTGCAGATGGTGGCTCCTACGAGCAGTACTTC. The encoded protein is CATSSADGGSYEQYF.